What follows are 30 T cell receptor beta chains derived from one specimen sequenced in a study of blood T cell repertoires in COVID-19. Repertoires were generated with immunoSEQ multiplex PCR, while TCRdb's copy carries only in-frame clones and drops some. The sample lists around 280,000 clones; 90% were seen once. Specimen: PBMCs or T cells enriched from blood (not recorded which). These receptors were collected from a young woman with acute COVID-19.

V gene TRBV6-2 or TRBV6-3 combines with J gene TRBJ2-5, with D maybe TRBD2 (7 bases). The germline V gene has CDR1 MNHEY and CDR2 SVGEGT. The germline V and J ends were trimmed by 4 bases and 5 bases, with 17 bases remaining between them. This CDR3 spans 15 amino acids. The chain's CDR3 is CASSSSGGSGETQYF. DNA of the CDR3: TGTGCCAGCAGTTCGTCGGGGGGCTCCGGTGAGACCCAGTACTTC.

The rearrangement uses TRBV10-3 and TRBJ1-5; 7 bases fit TRBD1. CDR3 length equals 17 residues. The trim removed 11 bases at V and 0 bases at J, leaving 16 bases unmatched. Germline V gene lookup returns CDR1 ENHRY and CDR2 SYGVKD. The DNA of the CDR3 is TGTGCCGTCTTACAGGGGCCGCCCAGATATAGCAATCAGCCCCAGCATTTT. Amino acids: CAVLQGPPRYSNQPQHF.

V is TRBV3-1 (or the pseudogene TRBV3-2) and J is TRBJ1-4; 7 nucleotides align to TRBD1. The CDR3 spans 15 residues. Germline V gene sequence: CDR1 LGHDT, CDR2 YNNKEL (reference sequence). V was clipped by 3 bases and J by 7 bases; unmatched bases: 8. Written as DNA, the CDR3 is TGTGCCAGCAGCCAGGGCACAGGGGACGGTGAAAAACTGTTTTTT. The encoded protein is CASSQGTGDGEKLFF.

The rearrangement links TRBV2 to TRBJ1-5; TRBD1 agrees at 11 bases. V lost 6 bases, J lost 4 bases, and 5 bases stayed unmatched. Germline-derived CDR1 and CDR2 are SNHLY and FYNNEI. This CDR3 contains 15 residues. The CDR3 DNA reads as TGTGCCAGCAGCGGACAGGGGGCACTTAATCAGCCCCAGCATTTT. It encodes CASSGQGALNQPQHF.

This sequence joins TRBV4-1 and TRBJ1-4; tentative D call: TRBD1 (5 bases). V lost 4 bases and J lost 1, with 10 bases in between. The CDR3 is 15 residues long. The germline V gene has CDR1 MGHRA and CDR2 YSYEKL. The CDR3 here is CASSRAGLTNEKLFF. CDR3 DNA: TGCGCCAGCAGCCGTGCAGGGTTAACTAATGAAAAACTGTTTTTT.

The J gene is TRBJ1-6, the V gene TRBV5-1; TRBD1 agrees at 7 bases. There are 18 residues in the CDR3. V dropped 0 bases and J dropped 7; count of bases not matched to a gene: 13. Germline CDR1 and CDR2: SGHRS and YFSETQ. The CDR3 region has the DNA TGCGCCAGCAGCTTGGCCCTAGCAGGGGGATTGGGCAATTCACCCCTCCACTTT. Residues: CASSLALAGGLGNSPLHF.

The V and J genes are TRBV4-2 and TRBJ2-7, with 8 nucleotides matching TRBD1. With 3 bases clipped from V and 3 bases from J, the junction kept 22 bases outside the gene matches. The CDR3 consists of 20 residues. CDR1 LGHNA and CDR2 YNFKEQ come from the germline V gene. CDR3 coding DNA: TGTGCCAGCAGCCATTATCAGGGGGCGTCCCTTTGGGATTCTGGCTACGAGCAGTACTTC. This translates into CASSHYQGASLWDSGYEQYF.

The chain recombines TRBV7-2 with TRBJ2-3, with D unresolved. The CDR3 extends over 12 amino acids. Trimming took 2 bases from V and 4 from J, leaving 4 bases between them. Germline V gene data show CDR1 as SGHTA and CDR2 as FQGNSA. CDR3: CASSLLADTQYF. CDR3 bases: TGTGCCAGCAGCTTACTAGCAGATACGCAGTATTTT.

The chain links TRBV7-9 to TRBJ1-5, with D unresolved. Germline V gene lookup returns CDR1 SEHNR and CDR2 FQNEAQ (reference sequence). CDR3 length: 14 residues. Trimming removed 3 bases from V and 4 bases from J, with 10 bases in between. This CDR3 reads CASSLAPGNQPQHF. The CDR3 DNA reads TGTGCCAGCAGCTTGGCGCCGGGTAATCAGCCCCAGCATTTT. The full variable domain, its missing parts supplied by reference TRBV7-9 and TRBJ1-5, is DTGVSQNPRHKITKRGQNVTFRCDPISEHNRLYWYRQTLGQGPEFLTYFQNEAQLEKSRLLSDRFSAERPKGSFSTLEIQRTEQGDSAMYLCASSLAPGNQPQHFGDGTRLSIL.

This rearrangement joins TRBV7-2 to TRBJ2-5, with 9 bases that match TRBD2. Trimming removed 1 base from V and 5 bases from J; junction bases left unmatched: 8. This CDR3 region has 16 residues. Germline V gene sequence: CDR1 SGHTA, CDR2 FQGNSA. CDR3 bases: TGTGCCAGCAGCTTAGTGGCGGGAGGGCCACGGGAGACCCAGTACTTC. This encodes CASSLVAGGPRETQYF.

The chain employs TRBV4-3 and TRBJ2-5; D is perhaps TRBD2 (5 bases). Deletions cut 3 bases from V and 1 base from J, with 12 bases between. This CDR3 spans 15 amino acids. From germline, CDR1 is LGHNA and CDR2 YSLEER. CDR3 DNA sequence: TGCGCCAGCAGCCAGGAGAGGGTAGTCCAAGAGACCCAGTACTTC. This gives the protein CASSQERVVQETQYF.

Regarding this clone: Mismatch with germline at one junction end may stem from a read error. The chain links TRBV7-7 to TRBJ1-1; 9 nucleotides agree with TRBD1. CDR3 length: 15 residues. Germline V gene sequence: CDR1 SSHAT, CDR2 FNYEAQ (reference sequence). In DNA form, the CDR3 reads TGTGCTAGCAGCTTAGTGGGACAGGGGAACACTGAAGCTTTCTTT. It encodes CASSLVGQGNTEAFF.

The chain uses TRBV3-1 (or the pseudogene TRBV3-2) and TRBJ1-3; TRBD1 might be the D (5 bases). This CDR3 has 14 residues. V lost 5 bases to trimming and J lost 2 bases, with 10 bases between them. Germline-derived CDR1 and CDR2 are LGHDT and YNNKEL (reference sequence). CDR3 nucleotide sequence: TGTGCCAGCAGCGGGGGGAGGACTGGAAACACCATATATTTT. Encoded protein: CASSGGRTGNTIYF.

This chain links TRBV7-9 with TRBJ2-2; the D is unclear. Germline assignment: CDR1 SEHNR and CDR2 FQNEAQ (reference sequence). The CDR3 is 14 amino acids. V was pared by 3 bases and J by 6 bases, with 11 bases between. Written as DNA, the CDR3 is TGTGCCAGCAGCTTTCCGGAAGGAGCCGGGGAGCTGTTTTTT. Translation gives CASSFPEGAGELFF.

The V gene is TRBV30, the J gene TRBJ1-1, with D unresolved. V shed 1 base and J shed 7 bases, with 10 bases lying between them. The CDR3 has 12 amino acids. The germline V gene encodes CDR1 GTSNPN and CDR2 SVGIG (reference sequence). The CDR3 sequence is CAWSGGSLEAFF. The CDR3 coding sequence is TGTGCCTGGAGTGGAGGGTCACTTGAAGCTTTCTTT.

The chain couples TRBV7-3 to TRBJ2-1; 7 bases fit TRBD2. The CDR3 loop spans 16 amino acids. Germline V gene sequence: CDR1 SGHTA, CDR2 FQGTGA. Trimming cost V 0 bases and J 3 bases; bases outside gene matches: 5. CDR3 sequence: CASSLTSSGGYNEQFF. The CDR3 bases are TGTGCCAGCAGCTTAACGTCTAGCGGCGGCTACAATGAGCAGTTCTTC.

Note on this clone: The sample has other DNA sequences that encode this CDR3 too. V usage is TRBV5-1 and J usage is TRBJ2-7, with a weak D call TRBD2 (6 bases). Between the trimmed V and J ends, which lost 3 bases and 2 bases, there was a span of 12 bases. The CDR3 length is 14 residues. The germline V gene has CDR1 SGHRS and CDR2 YFSETQ. DNA for the CDR3: TGCGCCAGCAGCTCTCGTAGCGGTACCTACGAGCAGTACTTC. This encodes CASSSRSGTYEQYF.

J is TRBJ2-3 and V is TRBV7-8; the match to TRBD2 covers 10 bases. Germline V gives CDR1 SGHVS, CDR2 FQNEAQ. V lost 9 bases, J lost 6 bases, and 9 bases stayed unmatched. The CDR3 spans 14 residues. The CDR3 spells CASHSGRIVDTQYF. Here the CDR3 DNA reads TGTGCCAGTCATAGCGGGAGGATAGTGGATACGCAGTATTTT.

The rearrangement links TRBV6-5 to TRBJ1-1; 7 nucleotides align to TRBD1. CDR3 length equals 13 residues. Germline assignment: CDR1 MNHEY and CDR2 SVGAGI. Trimming at V came to 11 bases and at J to 10 bases, leaving 16 bases not matched to a gene. This chain's CDR3 is CAVRRTGSARAFF. Here the CDR3 DNA reads TGTGCCGTCAGACGGACAGGTTCAGCGAGAGCTTTCTTT.

The chain employs TRBV27 and TRBJ1-5; TRBD1 aligns across 7 bases. Unmatched junction bases numbered 6, after V lost 4 bases and J lost 0 bases. CDR3 length: 16 amino acids. Germline values: CDR1 MNHEY, CDR2 SMNVEV (reference sequence). CDR3 loop: CASSSRQGGSNQPQHF. The CDR3 DNA follows: TGTGCCAGCAGTTCAAGACAGGGTGGTAGCAATCAGCCCCAGCATTTT.

The gene calls are TRBV11-3 and TRBJ2-1; TRBD2 aligns across 12 bases. V was pared by 1 base and J by 1 base, with 11 bases of the junction left unmatched. This CDR3 region has 20 residues. Germline loops: CDR1 SGHNT, CDR2 YENEEA. This CDR3 reads CASSLGATSGRGMSYNEQFF. The CDR3, as DNA: TGTGCCAGCAGCTTAGGGGCGACTAGCGGGAGAGGAATGTCCTACAATGAGCAGTTCTTC.

The V gene is TRBV12-3 or TRBV12-4, the J gene TRBJ2-1; perhaps TRBD1 as D (5 bases). The CDR3 sequence is 13 residues long. V gave up 6 bases and J gave up 5 bases, with 11 bases separating them. The CDR3 DNA reads as TGTGCCAGCAGCCGACAGAGAAACAATGAGCAGTTCTTC. The encoded protein is CASSRQRNNEQFF.

V is TRBV3-1 (or the pseudogene TRBV3-2) and J is TRBJ2-7; a possible D gene is TRBD2 (6 bases). The length of the CDR3 is 16 residues. V was clipped by 3 bases and J by 0 bases, with 15 bases between them. Germline V CDR1 and CDR2: LGHDT, YNNKEL (reference sequence). The DNA for the CDR3 is TGTGCCAGCAGCCACGTTTTAGCGGATCGCTCCTACGAGCAGTACTTC. Translated, it gives CASSHVLADRSYEQYF.

This rearrangement joins TRBV18 to TRBJ2-7, with 7 bases fitting TRBD2. The J segment lost 1 base and the V segment lost 5 bases, leaving 5 bases of the junction unmatched. Germline assignment: CDR1 KGHSH and CDR2 LQKENI. The CDR3 runs to 14 residues. For the CDR3, the DNA is TGTGCCAGCTCAGTAGCGGGCGGGTCCTACGAGCAGTACTTC. Translation gives CASSVAGGSYEQYF. The entire variable domain, with the rest obtained from reference TRBV18 and TRBJ2-7, is as follows: NAGVMQNPRHLVRRRGQEARLRCSPMKGHSHVYWYRQLPEEGLKFMVYLQKENIIDESGMPKERFSAEFPKEGPSILRIQQVVRGDSAAYFCASSVAGGSYEQYFGPGTRLTVT.

CDR3 amino acids: CATGPGQGVAEAFF. The CDR3 nucleotides are TGTGCCACCGGGCCGGGACAGGGGGTTGCTGAAGCTTTCTTT. V gene TRBV10-3 combines with J gene TRBJ1-1; 11 bases agree with TRBD1. The germline CDR1 and CDR2 sequences are ENHRY and SYGVKD. V trimming: 10 bases; J trimming: 6 bases; junction bases outside the gene matches: 10. The CDR3 is 14 residues long.

The chain is built from TRBV28 and TRBJ2-7; D ambiguous. V was trimmed by 3 bases and J by 4 bases, leaving 10 bases between them. The CDR3 has 13 amino acids. The germline CDR1 and CDR2 sequences are MDHEN and SYDVKM. In nucleotides, the CDR3 is TGTGCCAGCAGTTTTGCTGGGCTTTACGAGCAGTACTTC. Translating it yields CASSFAGLYEQYF.

The J gene is TRBJ2-7, the V gene TRBV28, with D possibly being TRBD2 (5 bases). In germline, CDR1 is MDHEN, CDR2 SYDVKM. The CDR3 covers 18 residues. V was cut by 4 bases and J by 0 bases, with 22 bases left in between. CDR3 coding DNA: TGTGCCAGCAGTTACGTCGTTGGCCTAGCCAGTGGCTCCTACGAGCAGTACTTC. It encodes CASSYVVGLASGSYEQYF.

The chain has TRBV5-5 and TRBJ2-7, with TRBD2 identical over 12 bases. Germline V gives CDR1 SGHKS, CDR2 YYEKEE (reference sequence). The CDR3 totals 16 residues. V gave up 3 bases and J gave up 0 bases; unmatched junction bases: 4. The CDR3 coding sequence is TGTGCCAGCAGCTGGACTAGCGGGACTAACTCCTACGAGCAGTACTTC. It yields the protein CASSWTSGTNSYEQYF.

This clone was recorded once. J is TRBJ2-7 and V is TRBV13; TRBD1 is a possible D gene (6 bases). The V gene's germline CDR1 is PRHDT and CDR2 FYEKMQ (reference sequence). CDR3 size: 15 residues. V lost 4 bases and J lost 3, with 16 bases in between. The CDR3 DNA reads TGTGCCAGCAGCTCCAGGGGCCGCAATTTCTACGAGCAGTACTTC. Protein sequence: CASSSRGRNFYEQYF.

The chain couples TRBV27 to TRBJ1-1; D gene ambiguous. The germline V and J ends were trimmed by 7 bases and 7 bases, with 25 bases remaining between them. The V gene's germline CDR1 is MNHEY and CDR2 SMNVEV (reference sequence). The CDR3 is 16 amino acids. CDR3 nucleotides: TGTGCCAGCACCCCAGCACTTGGCGGGAAGAATGGTGAAGCTTTCTTT. Translated: CASTPALGGKNGEAFF.